The 19 T cell receptor beta chains presented below share a single source sample, sequenced in a study of low-dose radiotherapy and immunotherapy resistance in tumors. Time point of the sample: before trial treatment. TRAV- and TRBV-specific primers, spanning alpha and beta chains, primed first-strand cDNA. Both a constant-region primer and a V-primer adapter served to amplify TCRs across about 20 PCR cycles. Each CDR3 protein is one row after TCRdb ran MiXCR on the reads. The table shows 75,000 to 95,000 distinct CDR3 sequences, with just under 9.5% occurring only once. The sample was PBMCs, taken before treatment. Receptor source: a male donor with prostate cancer.

The sample holds many counts of this clonotype. The genes are TRBV7-8 and TRBJ1-1; tentatively, D is TRBD1 (5 bases). Trimming left V 7 bases short and J 1 base short, with 13 bases between. This CDR3 comprises 14 residues. Germline V gives CDR1 SGHVS, CDR2 FQNEAQ. The CDR3 region has the DNA TGTGCCAGCACCCGTGGGACGGCGAACACTGAAGCTTTCTTT. Protein sequence: CASTRGTANTEAFF.

In this sample, this clonotype turned up many times. This sequence joins TRBV7-2 and TRBJ1-5; D not certain. This CDR3 contains 15 residues. V lost 0 bases, J lost 4 bases, and 10 bases lay in between. Germline V gene lookup returns CDR1 SGHTA and CDR2 FQGNSA. The CDR3: CASSLAASQNQPQHF. Written as DNA, the CDR3 is TGTGCCAGCAGCTTAGCGGCCAGCCAGAATCAGCCCCAGCATTTT.

This clonotype was seen ten or more times. The chain is built from TRBV29-1 and TRBJ2-5; D may be TRBD1 or TRBD2 (5 bases each). V was cut by 7 bases and J by 7 bases, with 19 bases left in between. The CDR3 is 13 residues long. CDR1 is SQVTM and CDR2 is ANQGSEA in the germline V gene. CDR3 sequence reads: CSGTTPGPSTQYF. Here the CDR3 DNA reads TGCAGCGGCACGACACCGGGACCCTCGACCCAGTACTTC.

This clonotype was seen ten or more times. The gene calls are TRBV10-2 and TRBJ1-1; no reliable D call. Trimming stripped 6 bases from V and 5 bases from J, with 10 bases between. CDR3 length: 12 amino acids. CDR1 WSHSY and CDR2 SAAADI come from the germline V gene. Here the CDR3 reads CASSPAKTEAFF. The CDR3 DNA follows: TGCGCCAGCAGCCCCGCAAAAACTGAAGCTTTCTTT.

This clonotype was seen repeatedly, ten times or more. The V and J genes are TRBV25-1 and TRBJ2-1; unclear D gene. This CDR3 is built from 13 residues. From germline, CDR1 is MGHDK and CDR2 SYGVNS. The ends were cut back, 8 bases at V and 7 bases at J, with 15 bases in the middle. In DNA form, the CDR3 reads TGTGCCAGCTCCCAGTTTCTCGGGAATGAGCAGTTCTTC. Protein sequence: CASSQFLGNEQFF. Drawing the rest from reference TRBV25-1 and TRBJ2-1, the complete variable domain is EADIYQTPRYLVIGTGKKITLECSQTMGHDKMYWYQQDPGMELHLIHYSYGVNSTEKGDLSSESTVSRIRTEHFPLTLESARPSHTSQYLCASSQFLGNEQFFGPGTRLTVL.

At least ten counts were recorded for this clonotype. This chain uses TRBV6-6 with TRBJ1-1; maybe TRBD1 (6 bases). Germline V gene lookup returns CDR1 MNHNY and CDR2 SVGAGI (reference sequence). The CDR3 extends over 14 amino acids. With 6 bases removed from V and 2 bases from J, the gap between germline ends came to 13 bases. The CDR3 loop is CASSQTGTNTEAFF. CDR3 sequence (DNA): TGTGCCAGCAGCCAGACAGGTACCAACACTGAAGCTTTCTTT.

This clonotype occurred many times. The chain joins TRBV30 to TRBJ1-2, with D unclear. Trimming took off 2 bases at V and 2 bases at J, with 6 bases between the two ends. Germline assignment: CDR1 GTSNPN and CDR2 SVGIG (reference sequence). The CDR3 totals 12 residues. The CDR3 DNA is TGTGCCTGGAGTCTAGGGAACTATGGCTACACCTTC. Translation: CAWSLGNYGYTF.

The sample holds a few counts of this clonotype. The chain couples TRBV19 to TRBJ2-2, with 10 bases lining up with TRBD1. Germline CDR1 reads LNHDA; CDR2 reads SQIVND (reference sequence). The CDR3 spans 14 residues. Trimming took 9 bases from V and 5 from J; bases not matched to a gene: 6. The CDR3, as DNA: TGTGCCAGCCGTGGGACAGGGGTAACCGGGGAGCTGTTTTTT. Its protein is CASRGTGVTGELFF.

In this sample, this clonotype turned up many times. V and J are TRBV7-9 and TRBJ2-2; D is unclear. Germline values: CDR1 SEHNR, CDR2 FQNEAQ (reference sequence). V lost 0 bases and J lost 2, with 7 bases in between. The CDR3 has 15 amino acids. The CDR3 is CASSLAPVNTGELFF. The CDR3 nucleotides are TGTGCCAGCAGCTTAGCACCGGTAAACACCGGGGAGCTGTTTTTT.

This clonotype was found many times. The rearrangement links TRBV6-2 or TRBV6-3 to TRBJ2-5, with D perhaps matching TRBD2 (6 bases). In germline, CDR1 is MNHEY, CDR2 SVGEGT. The V end was cut by 3 bases, the J end by 6 bases, with 14 bases between. The CDR3 extends over 14 amino acids. CDR3 loop: CASSYLAGSKTQYF. The CDR3 DNA reads as TGTGCCAGCAGTTATTTGGCGGGGTCGAAGACCCAGTACTTC.

The gene calls are TRBV28 and TRBJ1-2; tentatively, D is TRBD1 (5 bases). CDR3 length: 13 amino acids. Germline V gives CDR1 MDHEN, CDR2 SYDVKM. The V and J ends lost 6 bases and 6 bases respectively, with 14 bases between them. CDR3 in DNA: TGTGCCAGCAGGAAACCAGGGACGAATGGCTACACCTTC. This encodes CASRKPGTNGYTF.

This clonotype has a count of ten or more. The rearrangement joins TRBV2 to TRBJ2-3, with D maybe TRBD1 (7 bases). V lost 8 bases and J 5 bases, leaving 14 bases between the germline ends. This CDR3 is built from 13 residues. The V gene's germline CDR1 is SNHLY and CDR2 FYNNEI. The CDR3 bases are TGTGCCAGCGTATCCCAGGGGGGAGATACGCAGTATTTT. It is translated as CASVSQGGDTQYF.

There are many counts of this clonotype. This rearrangement joins TRBV6-2 or TRBV6-3 to TRBJ2-1; 10 bases agree with TRBD2. Germline CDR1 reads MNHEY; CDR2 reads SVGEGT. The CDR3 loop spans 15 amino acids. After removal of 4 bases from V and 9 bases from J, the junction contained 9 bases not matched to a gene. The CDR3: CASSLTSGLGGEQFF. The CDR3 bases are TGTGCCAGCAGTTTGACTAGCGGGTTAGGGGGTGAGCAGTTCTTC.

This clonotype was detected ten times or more. At one end, the junction sequence differs from germline, possibly due to a read error. This rearrangement joins TRBV28 to TRBJ2-7, with a possible D match to TRBD1 (6 bases). The CDR3 length is 15 residues. CDR1 is MDHEN and CDR2 is SYDVKM in the germline V gene. CDR3 region: CASRLFPGAGAEQYF. In nucleotides, the CDR3 is TGTGCCAGCAGATTATTCCCAGGGGCTGGGGCCGAGCAGTACTTC. Combining the CDR3 with reference TRBV28 and TRBJ2-7 gives the whole variable domain DVKVTQSSRYLVKRTGEKVFLECVQDMDHENMFWYRQDPGLGLRLIYFSYDVKMKEKGDIPEGYSVSREKKERFSLILESASTNQTSMYLCASRLFPGAGAEQYFGPGTRLTVT.

Many counts were recorded for this clonotype. The chain links TRBV4-2 to TRBJ2-3; D might be TRBD1 (5 bases). Trimming removed 4 bases at V and 3 bases at J, with 14 bases between. Germline V CDR1 and CDR2: LGHNA, YNFKEQ. The CDR3 covers 15 residues. The CDR3 DNA reads TGTGCCAGCAGCCCCTTGGAAGGGGCTACAGATACGCAGTATTTT. Translation gives CASSPLEGATDTQYF.

This clonotype has ten or more counts. The chain carries TRBV9 and TRBJ2-5; D may correspond to TRBD1 or TRBD2 (6 bases each). CDR1 is SGDLS, CDR2 YYNGEE, per germline. V was clipped by 0 bases and J by 5 bases, with 17 bases between them. The CDR3 consists of 16 residues. CDR3 bases: TGTGCCAGCAGCGTAGCGGGAAGGGGGGTTGGGGAGACCCAGTACTTC. Protein product: CASSVAGRGVGETQYF.

There are many counts of this clonotype. The V gene is TRBV10-3, the J gene TRBJ2-1; D is perhaps TRBD1 (6 bases). Germline values: CDR1 ENHRY, CDR2 SYGVKD. The V gene lost 2 bases and the J gene lost 1 base, with 9 bases spanning the gap. The CDR3 loop spans 15 amino acids. CDR3: CAISELQGSYNEQFF. The CDR3 DNA sequence: TGTGCCATCAGTGAGCTACAGGGATCCTACAATGAGCAGTTCTTC.

This clonotype was detected many times. This chain links TRBV28 with TRBJ1-2; TRBD1 aligns across 9 bases. The CDR3 has 15 amino acids. V was pared by 4 bases and J by 5 bases, with 8 bases of the junction left unmatched. Germline loops: CDR1 MDHEN, CDR2 SYDVKM. The CDR3 is CASSSPDRGGYGYTF. As DNA, the CDR3 is TGTGCCAGCAGTTCCCCGGACAGGGGAGGGTATGGCTACACCTTC.

This clonotype was seen ten or more times. One end of the junction does not line up with germline, which may come from a read error. The chain links TRBV20-1 to TRBJ2-3; the D gene is possibly TRBD2 (7 bases). Germline V gene sequence: CDR1 DFQATT, CDR2 SNEGSKA (reference sequence). The CDR3 covers 16 residues. The CDR3 DNA reads as TGCAGTGCTAGAGATCCGCGCGGGGGCGGCACATATACGCAGTATTTT. Encoded protein: CSARDPRGGGTYTQYF.